The clone carrying this T cell receptor beta chain was seen a handful of times. This record comes from a study of human T cells and chemical hapten exposure. Stated time point: pre-sensitization, week 0. Treatment specified: therapeutic diphenylcyclopropenone sensitization with weekly scalp DPC. TCRdb redid the calling of the RACE reads with MiXCR, one entry per CDR3 protein. The sample shows approximately 370,000 distinct CDR3 sequences, approximately 5% of them seen only once. The CDR3 has 14 residues. V dropped 5 bases and J dropped 8; count of bases not matched to a gene: 9. Germline CDR1 DFQATT, CDR2 SNEGSKA (reference sequence).

The material sequenced was whole blood, taken in connection with sensitization to the hapten diphenylcyclopropenone (DPC). The sequence derives from a woman between 18 and 29 years old with alopecia areata. Some clones in this sample may be carry-over from other donors' samples. The V and J genes are TRBV20-1 and TRBJ1-4; 9 bases fit TRBD1. This chain's CDR3 is CSARPGQGLEKLFF. In DNA, the CDR3 is TGCAGTGCTCGACCGGGACAGGGATTGGAAAAACTGTTTTTT.